The 5 T cell receptor beta chains below all came from one sample that was sequenced in a study of PD-1 blockade in mismatch repair-deficient tumors. The data were produced by immunoSEQ multiplex PCR, yet TCRdb's version contains in-frame clones alone and is incomplete. The top ten hold 1.4% to 1.5% of the sample, which has some 19,000 clones, over 75% seen once. The specimen was PBMCs, collected 52 weeks after starting pembrolizumab. All receptors derive from an adult with mismatch repair-deficient cancer.

With regard to this clone: Other nucleotide sequences in the sample specify the same CDR3. The rearrangement uses TRBV7-9 and TRBJ2-3; the D gene is possibly TRBD2 (7 bases). Germline V gives CDR1 SEHNR, CDR2 FQNEAQ (reference sequence). The CDR3 has 15 amino acids. V gave up 2 bases and J gave up 0 bases, with 9 bases separating them. The CDR3 nucleotides are TGTGCCAGCAGCTTAAGGGGGGGGAGCACAGATACGCAGTATTTT. Protein product: CASSLRGGSTDTQYF. The full variable domain, in which reference TRBV7-9 and TRBJ2-3 provide the parts outside the CDR3, is DTGVSQNPRHKITKRGQNVTFRCDPISEHNRLYWYRQTLGQGPEFLTYFQNEAQLEKSRLLSDRFSAERPKGSFSTLEIQRTEQGDSAMYLCASSLRGGSTDTQYFGPGTRLTVL.

This clone is a singleton in its sample. The gene calls are TRBV28 and TRBJ1-1; D ambiguous. The germline V gene has CDR1 MDHEN and CDR2 SYDVKM. CDR3 length: 13 residues. V shed 4 bases and J shed 5 bases, with 11 bases lying between them. The CDR3 DNA follows: TGTGCCAGCAGTTACCTCCTTAGAACTGAAGCTTTCTTT. Translating gives CASSYLLRTEAFF.

This chain links TRBV28 with TRBJ2-7, with D possibly matching TRBD2 (6 bases). The germline V gene has CDR1 MDHEN and CDR2 SYDVKM. V lost 2 bases to trimming and J lost 7 bases, with 18 bases between them. The CDR3 has 15 residues. CDR3 sequence: CASSLINLLAQEQYF. The CDR3 nucleotides read TGTGCCAGCAGTTTAATCAACCTACTAGCTCAAGAGCAGTACTTC.

The CDR3 coding sequence is TGTGCCAGCAGTCCACTACCGTGGGGGCCTGGCAATCAGCCCCAGCATTTT. Translation gives CASSPLPWGPGNQPQHF. This sequence joins TRBV28 and TRBJ1-5, with a tentative D call TRBD1 (6 bases). This CDR3 has 17 amino acids. Germline lookup yields CDR1 MDHEN and CDR2 SYDVKM. V was cut by 5 bases and J by 2 bases, with 19 bases left in between. Drawing the rest from reference TRBV28 and TRBJ1-5, the complete variable domain is DVKVTQSSRYLVKRTGEKVFLECVQDMDHENMFWYRQDPGLGLRLIYFSYDVKMKEKGDIPEGYSVSREKKERFSLILESASTNQTSMYLCASSPLPWGPGNQPQHFGDGTRLSIL.

The V and J genes are TRBV9 and TRBJ1-2; D is ambiguous. From germline, CDR1 is SGDLS and CDR2 YYNGEE. The CDR3 is 14 amino acids. The germline V and J ends were trimmed by 0 bases and 4 bases, with 10 bases remaining between them. This chain's CDR3 is CASSVVERGYGYTF. The DNA for the CDR3 is TGTGCCAGCAGCGTAGTGGAACGGGGCTATGGCTACACCTTC.